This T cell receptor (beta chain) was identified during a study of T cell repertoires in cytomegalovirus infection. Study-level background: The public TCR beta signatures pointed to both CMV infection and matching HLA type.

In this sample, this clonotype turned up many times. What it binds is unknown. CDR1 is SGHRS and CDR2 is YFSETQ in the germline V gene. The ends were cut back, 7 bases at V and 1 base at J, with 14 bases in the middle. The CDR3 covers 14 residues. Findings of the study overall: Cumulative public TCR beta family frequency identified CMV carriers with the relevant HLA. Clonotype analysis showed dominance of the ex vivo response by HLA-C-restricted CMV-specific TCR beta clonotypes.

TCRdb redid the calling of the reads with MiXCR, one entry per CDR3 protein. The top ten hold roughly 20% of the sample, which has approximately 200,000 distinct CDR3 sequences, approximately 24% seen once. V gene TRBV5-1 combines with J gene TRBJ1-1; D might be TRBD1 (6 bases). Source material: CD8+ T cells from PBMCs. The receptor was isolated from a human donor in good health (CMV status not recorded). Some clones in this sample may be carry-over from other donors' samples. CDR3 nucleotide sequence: TGCGCCAGCTCGTATTGGGGGCAGAACACTGAAGCTTTCTTT. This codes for CASSYWGQNTEAFF.